The 30 T cell receptor beta chains presented below share a single source sample, sequenced in a study of early T cells in non-severe SARS-CoV-2 infection. TCRdb reprocessed the 5' RACE reads via MiXCR and lists one record per CDR3 protein. The sample includes roughly 20,000 distinct CDR3 sequences, more than 5% seen only once; the top ten take about 6.7%. The source material was whole blood. Receptors were obtained from an adult who was a healthcare worker with PCR-confirmed SARS-CoV-2 infection or an uninfected control (not recorded which).

In this sample, this clonotype turned up many times. The chain uses TRBV10-2 and TRBJ1-1; the D gene is possibly TRBD1 (6 bases). The ends were cut back, 3 bases at V and 4 bases at J, with 6 bases in the middle. The CDR3 is 12 amino acids. In germline, CDR1 is WSHSY, CDR2 SAAADI. The CDR3 loop reads CASSEQGTEAFF. The CDR3 region has the DNA TGCGCCAGCAGTGAACAGGGCACTGAAGCTTTCTTT.

In this sample, this clonotype turned up many times. J is TRBJ1-3 and V is TRBV6-5; D perhaps matches TRBD1 (6 bases). Between the trimmed V and J ends, which lost 6 bases and 4 bases, there was a span of 10 bases. CDR1 is MNHEY and CDR2 is SVGAGI in the germline V gene. The CDR3 has 13 amino acids. CDR3 nucleotide sequence: TGTGCCAGCAGCAGGGGCGCGGGAAACACCATATATTTT. Protein: CASSRGAGNTIYF.

This clonotype was seen many times. The chain joins TRBV7-3 to TRBJ2-1, with 9 bases aligning to TRBD2. Looked up from germline, CDR1 is SGHTA and CDR2 is FQGTGA. With 4 bases clipped from V and 3 bases from J, the junction kept 10 bases outside the gene matches. The CDR3 totals 17 residues. The CDR3 DNA reads TGTGCCAGCAGCTCTAGGGGCGGGAGGGCCTACTACAATGAGCAGTTCTTC. Its translation is CASSSRGGRAYYNEQFF.

This clonotype appeared many times. The chain links TRBV12-3 or TRBV12-4 to TRBJ1-5, with D possibly TRBD1 on 6 matching bases. This CDR3 spans 16 amino acids. V was pared by 3 bases and J by 0 bases, with 12 bases between. The CDR3 reads CASSFGGSVSNQPQHF. CDR3 nucleotides: TGTGCCAGCAGTTTCGGGGGCTCCGTTAGCAATCAGCCCCAGCATTTT.

This clonotype was seen repeatedly, ten times or more. CDR3 residues: CASSGGSNQPQHF. The CDR3 DNA follows: TGCGCCAGCAGCGGAGGGAGCAATCAGCCCCAGCATTTT. V gene TRBV4-3 combines with J gene TRBJ1-5; D is uncertain. The CDR3 is 13 amino acids. V was cut by 5 bases and J by 1 base, with 6 bases left in between. Germline CDR1 and CDR2: LGHNA and YSLEER.

This clonotype occurred many times. This chain uses TRBV20-1 with TRBJ2-7; no clear D. Germline V gene data show CDR1 as DFQATT and CDR2 as SNEGSKA (reference sequence). The V end lost 6 bases, the J end lost 1 base, and 13 bases lay between the germline ends. This CDR3 has 13 residues. CDR3 protein: CSAPPIESYEQYF. The CDR3 DNA reads TGCAGTGCCCCCCCCATAGAATCCTACGAGCAGTACTTC.

This clonotype was counted ten times or more. The chain combines TRBV11-2 with TRBJ1-5; possibly TRBD1 for D (5 bases). V was pared by 4 bases and J by 1 base, with 8 bases between. The germline V gene encodes CDR1 SGHAT and CDR2 FQNNGV. There are 14 residues in the CDR3. Written as DNA, the CDR3 is TGTGCCAGCAGCTCGCAGGGAAGCAATCAGCCCCAGCATTTT. The encoded protein is CASSSQGSNQPQHF.

V usage is TRBV18 and J usage is TRBJ2-3; 8 positions agree with TRBD2. V shed 3 bases and J 3 bases; nucleotides not matched to a gene: 8. The CDR3 totals 16 residues. CDR1 and CDR2 from the germline V gene are KGHSH and LQKENI. DNA for the CDR3: TGTGCCAGCTCACCCCGAGGAGCGGGAGTTACAGATACGCAGTATTTT. Its protein is CASSPRGAGVTDTQYF.

This clonotype was observed at least ten times. The chain links TRBV7-8 to TRBJ2-6, with 9 positions matching TRBD1. There are 20 residues in the CDR3. Losses at the gene ends were 6 bases for V and 0 bases for J; bases not matched to a gene: 15. CDR1 and CDR2 (germline): SGHVS, FQNEAQ. CDR3: CASSPFQSGTGTSGANVLTF. CDR3 sequence (DNA): TGTGCCAGCAGTCCTTTCCAGTCCGGGACAGGGACCTCTGGGGCCAACGTCCTGACTTTC.

This clonotype is deemed medium-sized (0.01 to 0.1%). The chain links TRBV3-2 to TRBJ1-4. TRBV3-2 is a listed pseudogene. The CDR3 sequence is 14 residues long. Here the CDR3 DNA reads TGTGCCAGCAGCCAAGTTACGCCTAATGAAAAACTGTTTTTT. It codes for CASSQVTPNEKLFF.

This clonotype was counted at least ten times. The CDR3 DNA reads as TGTGCCAGCTCAGAGGGAGAGGGTACCTACGAGCAGTACTTC. Residues: CASSEGEGTYEQYF. J is TRBJ2-7 and V is TRBV6-5, with D maybe TRBD2 (5 bases). The CDR3 length is 14 residues. Germline values: CDR1 MNHEY, CDR2 SVGAGI. Trimming took off 8 bases at V and 2 bases at J, with 16 bases between the two ends.

Comments on this clonotype: A clone one base away is much larger, so this may be a read error. The rearrangement links TRBV27 to TRBJ2-7; 7 positions agree with TRBD2. Germline lookup yields CDR1 MNHEY and CDR2 SMNVEV (reference sequence). V shed 4 bases and J 4 bases; nucleotides not matched to a gene: 7. This CDR3 contains 14 residues. The CDR3 bases are TGTGCCAGCAGTTCTCTAGCGGAAGTGTACGAGCAGTACGTC. This sequence encodes CASSSLAEVYEQYV.

This clonotype was seen a few times. The genes are TRBV6-2 or TRBV6-3 and TRBJ2-1; D unclear. This CDR3 spans 11 amino acids. The germline gives CDR1 MNHEY, CDR2 SVGEGT. Between the trimmed V and J ends, which lost 6 bases and 6 bases, there was a span of 6 bases. The DNA of the CDR3 is TGTGCCAGCAGCCCGCTCAATGAGCAGTTCTTC. This translates into CASSPLNEQFF.

This clonotype was seen repeatedly, ten times or more. The V call is TRBV10-2, the J call TRBJ2-2; unclear D gene. The germline gives CDR1 WSHSY, CDR2 SAAADI. CDR3 length: 13 amino acids. V shed 6 bases and J shed 0 bases, with 5 bases lying between them. The CDR3 DNA reads TGCGCCAGCAGGGAGCCGAACACCGGGGAGCTGTTTTTT. Protein: CASREPNTGELFF.

In its sample, this clonotype was seen many times. The chain carries TRBV5-1 and TRBJ2-3; 11 bases fit TRBD2. After removal of 3 bases from V and 3 bases from J, the junction contained 0 bases not matched to a gene. CDR3 size: 14 residues. The germline V gene encodes CDR1 SGHRS and CDR2 YFSETQ. The chain's CDR3 is CASSSSGRTDTQYF. CDR3 DNA: TGCGCCAGCAGCTCTAGCGGGAGGACAGATACGCAGTATTTT.

In its sample, this clonotype ranks as medium-sized. J is TRBJ2-7 and V is TRBV20-1, with D perhaps matching TRBD2 (6 bases). In germline, CDR1 is DFQATT, CDR2 SNEGSKA (reference sequence). The germline V and J ends were trimmed by 0 bases and 3 bases, with 12 bases remaining between them. The CDR3 has 14 residues. CDR3 region: CSARDGAGRYEQYF. CDR3 bases: TGCAGTGCTAGAGATGGAGCGGGTCGCTACGAGCAGTACTTC.

The table lists this clonotype with many counts. The chain employs TRBV19 and TRBJ1-1, with D unclear. CDR1 and CDR2 (germline): LNHDA, SQIVND (reference sequence). V lost 2 bases and J 3 bases, leaving 7 bases between the germline ends. There are 13 residues in the CDR3. CDR3: CASSISGDTEAFF. CDR3 in DNA: TGTGCCAGTAGTATATCCGGAGACACTGAAGCTTTCTTT.

This clonotype was recorded a few times. V gene TRBV7-9 combines with J gene TRBJ2-1; D unclear. The CDR3 is made up of 11 amino acids. Germline CDR1 and CDR2: SEHNR and FQNEAQ (reference sequence). Trimming shortened V by 5 bases and J by 7 bases, and 6 bases separated the two germline ends. Here the CDR3 DNA reads TGTGCCAGCAGCCCCAGGAATGAGCAGTTCTTC. It yields the protein CASSPRNEQFF.

The chain carries TRBV3-1 and TRBJ1-1; D perhaps matches TRBD1 (5 bases). The ends were cut back, 4 bases at V and 3 bases at J, with 9 bases in the middle. Germline V gene data show CDR1 as LGHDT and CDR2 as YNNKEL (reference sequence). This CDR3 is built from 13 residues. The DNA for the CDR3 is TGTGCCAGCAGCCCCTTGGGGGACACTGAAGCTTTCTTT. It encodes CASSPLGDTEAFF.

This clonotype was counted a few times. The germline gene is not matched at one end of the junction; a read error may be the cause. V is TRBV6-2 or TRBV6-3 and J is TRBJ2-1; D unclear. The CDR3 covers 10 residues. Germline-derived CDR1 and CDR2 are MNHEY and SVGEGT. The CDR3 reads CARKSNQQFF. The CDR3, as DNA: TGTGCCAGGAAAAGCAATCAGCAGTTCTTC.

V usage is TRBV7-9 and J usage is TRBJ2-1, with D perhaps TRBD2 (6 bases). Germline loops: CDR1 SEHNR, CDR2 FQNEAQ (reference sequence). V was shortened by 5 bases and J by 6 bases, with 23 bases between the two germline ends. The CDR3 has 17 amino acids. CDR3 protein: CASSPPFRDSKSNEQFF. In DNA form, the CDR3 reads TGTGCCAGCAGCCCGCCCTTCCGGGACTCGAAGTCCAATGAGCAGTTCTTC.

This clonotype was recorded many times. The rearrangement uses TRBV18 and TRBJ2-3, with 8 bases lining up with TRBD1. Germline V gene data show CDR1 as KGHSH and CDR2 as LQKENI. There are 14 residues in the CDR3. J gave up 3 bases and V 8 bases, and 7 bases lay outside the gene matches. The CDR3 DNA reads TGTGCCAGCGCCGGACAGGGCGTTACAGATACGCAGTATTTT. Amino acid sequence: CASAGQGVTDTQYF. Drawing the rest from reference TRBV18 and TRBJ2-3, the complete variable domain is NAGVMQNPRHLVRRRGQEARLRCSPMKGHSHVYWYRQLPEEGLKFMVYLQKENIIDESGMPKERFSAEFPKEGPSILRIQQVVRGDSAAYFCASAGQGVTDTQYFGPGTRLTVL.

J is TRBJ2-7 and V is TRBV6-2 or TRBV6-3, with 7 bases fitting TRBD2. From germline, CDR1 is MNHEY and CDR2 SVGEGT. V gave up 4 bases and J gave up 6 bases; unmatched junction bases: 12. The CDR3 spans 15 residues. CDR3 amino acids: CASSSSAGTLREQYV. In DNA, the CDR3 is TGTGCCAGCAGTTCCTCAGCGGGAACCCTTCGCGAGCAGTACGTC.

The chain carries TRBV6-5 and TRBJ1-2; D might be TRBD1 (5 bases). Germline CDR1 reads MNHEY; CDR2 reads SVGAGI. This CDR3 is 13 amino acids long. V was cut by 7 bases and J by 4 bases, with 13 bases left in between. CDR3: CASNPEGTYGYTF. In DNA, the CDR3 is TGTGCCAGCAATCCCGAGGGGACCTATGGCTACACCTTC.

This clonotype was seen many times. The rearrangement uses TRBV12-3 or TRBV12-4 and TRBJ2-3, with D possibly matching TRBD2 (7 bases). V lost 3 bases and J 4 bases, leaving 17 bases between the germline ends. There are 16 residues in the CDR3. The chain's CDR3 is CASSLMLAEGADTQYF. The CDR3, as DNA: TGTGCCAGCAGTTTGATGCTAGCGGAGGGGGCAGATACGCAGTATTTT.

Many counts were recorded for this clonotype. The rearrangement links TRBV7-2 to TRBJ1-6, with D perhaps TRBD1 (6 bases). Germline V lookup: CDR1 SGHTA, CDR2 FQGNSA. V lost 5 bases to trimming and J lost 9 bases, with 17 bases between them. The CDR3 runs 15 residues. The CDR3, as DNA: TGTGCCAGCAGCCCATTAAGCCAGGGGACTTCACCCCTCCACTTT. This encodes CASSPLSQGTSPLHF.

In its sample, this clonotype was seen many times. The J gene is TRBJ2-7, the V gene TRBV5-1; no clear D. The CDR3 loop spans 18 amino acids. Germline CDR1 is SGHRS and CDR2 is YFSETQ. V gave up 0 bases and J gave up 7 bases, with 26 bases separating them. Here the CDR3 DNA reads TGCGCCAGCAGCTTGGGTACCGGTGTCGGACCAGCCCTGAAGGAGCAGTACTTC. Its protein is CASSLGTGVGPALKEQYF.

This clonotype has a count of ten or more. The J gene is TRBJ1-1, the V gene TRBV20-1; no clear D. The CDR3 is 11 amino acids. The V and J ends lost 7 bases and 0 bases respectively, with 6 bases between them. Germline CDR1 DFQATT, CDR2 SNEGSKA (reference sequence). The CDR3 DNA is TGCAGTGTCCCAGTGAACACTGAAGCTTTCTTT. It encodes CSVPVNTEAFF.

The gene calls are TRBV4-1 and TRBJ2-5; 14 bases are shared with TRBD2. Germline V gives CDR1 MGHRA, CDR2 YSYEKL. Losses at the gene ends were 3 bases for V and 5 bases for J; bases not matched to a gene: 17. The CDR3 covers 20 residues. The CDR3 spells CASSHSTGTSGRGFEETQYF. The CDR3 region has the DNA TGCGCCAGCAGCCATTCGACCGGGACTAGCGGGAGAGGGTTCGAGGAGACCCAGTACTTC.

The chain carries TRBV7-8 and TRBJ2-1; TRBD2 agrees at 13 bases. Unmatched junction bases numbered 7, after V lost 3 bases and J lost 5 bases. Germline CDR1 and CDR2: SGHVS and FQNEAQ. CDR3 length: 17 amino acids. CDR3 in DNA: TGTGCCAGCAGCTTCCTCCGGACTAGCGGGAGAAACAATGAGCAGTTCTTC. It codes for CASSFLRTSGRNNEQFF.